Below are 9 T cell receptor beta chains sequenced from a single sample in a study of blood T cell repertoires in COVID-19. The protocol was immunoSEQ multiplex PCR, while the TCRdb copy is restricted to in-frame clones and leaves out a portion. Here the sample spans about 9,000 clones, approximately 83% being singletons. The source material was peripheral blood. The receptors derive from a human donor in a cohort sampled during active COVID-19.

The chain is built from TRBV19 and TRBJ2-1, with 11 bases fitting TRBD2. Germline V lookup: CDR1 LNHDA, CDR2 SQIVND (reference sequence). Unmatched junction bases numbered 6, after V lost 2 bases and J lost 9 bases. CDR3 length equals 15 residues. The CDR3 DNA reads TGTGCCAGTAGTATACTGCTAGCGGGAGGCGGTGAGCAGTTCTTC. It specifies CASSILLAGGGEQFF.

The chain is built from TRBV11-2 and TRBJ2-7; TRBD1 aligns across 8 bases. The CDR3 consists of 16 residues. Trimming removed 5 bases from V and 4 bases from J; junction bases left unmatched: 13. CDR1 is SGHAT, CDR2 FQNNGV, per germline. The CDR3 spells CASSHSPDRGGYEQYF. DNA for the CDR3: TGTGCCAGCAGCCACTCCCCCGACAGGGGAGGTTACGAGCAGTACTTC. The full variable domain, rest sourced from reference TRBV11-2 and TRBJ2-7, is EAGVAQSPRYKIIEKRQSVAFWCNPISGHATLYWYQQILGQGPKLLIQFQNNGVVDDSQLPKDRFSAERLKGVDSTLKIQPAKLEDSAVYLCASSHSPDRGGYEQYFGPGTRLTVT.

The chain recombines TRBV5-1 with TRBJ1-1, with D tentatively TRBD1 (6 bases). V lost 0 bases, J lost 4 bases, and 10 bases lay in between. CDR3 size: 14 residues. The germline gives CDR1 SGHRS, CDR2 YFSETQ. The CDR3 loop reads CASSLETGITEAFF. As DNA, the CDR3 is TGCGCCAGCAGCTTGGAAACAGGGATCACTGAAGCTTTCTTT.

This clone has only one observation. The chain couples TRBV30 to TRBJ1-3; 9 bases match TRBD1. CDR1 and CDR2 (germline): GTSNPN, SVGIG (reference sequence). The CDR3 length is 13 residues. Germline trimming cut 5 bases from V and 4 bases from J; bases unmatched to any gene: 3. DNA of the CDR3: TGTGCCTGGGGGACAGGGTCCGGAAACACCATATATTTT. The encoded protein is CAWGTGSGNTIYF.

The chain employs TRBV11-2 and TRBJ2-7; D perhaps matches TRBD2 (6 bases). CDR3 length: 14 amino acids. V was trimmed by 2 bases and J by 5 bases, leaving 13 bases between them. Germline CDR1 and CDR2: SGHAT and FQNNGV. The CDR3 sequence is CASSLMFGSDEQYF. In DNA, the CDR3 is TGTGCCAGCAGCTTAATGTTCGGGAGTGACGAGCAGTACTTC.

CDR3 protein: CASKDYSGRATGANVLTF. The CDR3 DNA follows: TGTGCCAGCAAAGACTATAGCGGGAGGGCCACTGGGGCCAACGTCCTGACTTTC. The chain links TRBV2 to TRBJ2-6; TRBD2 agrees at 11 bases. CDR3 length: 18 amino acids. The J segment lost 2 bases and the V segment lost 7 bases, leaving 10 bases of the junction unmatched. Germline lookup yields CDR1 SNHLY and CDR2 FYNNEI.

To note about this clone: This may arise from a read error, as a much more abundant clone is one base away. J is TRBJ2-5 and V is TRBV7-9, with D perhaps TRBD2 (6 bases). Germline-derived CDR1 and CDR2 are SEHNR and FQNEAQ (reference sequence). The CDR3 has 17 amino acids. The CDR3 DNA is TGTGCCAGCAGCACCGTCCCGGGACGGGAGTACCAAGAGATCCAGTACTTC. It codes for CASSTVPGREYQEIQYF.

The chain links TRBV25-1 to TRBJ1-2; D is unresolved. Germline V gene lookup returns CDR1 MGHDK and CDR2 SYGVNS. The CDR3 has 12 amino acids. Trimming took 9 bases from V and 7 from J, leaving 15 bases between them. This chain's CDR3 is CASNIGGSGYTF. In DNA, the CDR3 is TGTGCCAGTAATATCGGAGGGAGTGGCTACACCTTC.

This clone has a handful of counts. The chain combines TRBV2 with TRBJ1-2; D gene ambiguous. Trimming cost V 2 bases and J 7 bases, with 11 bases left between them. Germline lookup yields CDR1 SNHLY and CDR2 FYNNEI. The CDR3 has 13 residues. The CDR3: CASSEWPAGGYTF. The DNA for the CDR3 is TGTGCCAGCAGTGAATGGCCTGCGGGTGGCTACACCTTC.